The 5 T cell receptor beta chains in this list originate from one sample, sequenced in a study of blood T cell repertoires in COVID-19 (dated by TCRdb to 2018 to 2021). The library was obtained by the immunoSEQ multiplex PCR assay. TCRdb limited this immuneACCESS table to in-frame rearrangements with V and J called. A share of clones is missing; checked studies link under half to unresolved V genes, and the rest is unexplained. For this sample the table gives about 100,000 clones, of which roughly 80% were detected only once. In total, the top ten clones hold about 12% of the sample. Input material: peripheral blood. These receptors all come from an older woman with acute or convalescent COVID-19.

The chain has TRBV6-5 and TRBJ2-1, with 7 positions matching TRBD2. The V and J ends lost 6 bases and 8 bases, in that order; junction bases with no gene match: 4. Germline assignment: CDR1 MNHEY and CDR2 SVGAGI. This CDR3 spans 12 amino acids. CDR3 DNA sequence: TGTGCCAGCAGAAACAGCGGGGATGAGCAGTTCTTC. It codes for CASRNSGDEQFF.

V is TRBV5-1 and J is TRBJ1-5; weak D call: TRBD1 (5 bases). The V end was cut by 0 bases, the J end by 4 bases, with 17 bases between. CDR3 length: 17 residues. CDR1 SGHRS and CDR2 YFSETQ come from the germline V gene. The CDR3 loop reads CASSLGDPGTLNQPQHF. The CDR3 DNA reads as TGCGCCAGCAGCTTGGGGGATCCCGGGACTCTAAATCAGCCCCAGCATTTT.

V and J are TRBV6-5 and TRBJ1-1; D is unresolved. V gave up 4 bases and J gave up 0 bases, with 6 bases separating them. This CDR3 region has 13 residues. Germline V CDR1 and CDR2: MNHEY, SVGAGI. The CDR3 spells CASSLILNTEAFF. In DNA, the CDR3 is TGTGCCAGCAGTTTAATCCTGAACACTGAAGCTTTCTTT.

The DNA of the CDR3 is TGTGCCAGCAGCTTAGCAGGATACGAGCAGTACGTC. Encoded protein: CASSLAGYEQYV. This chain joins TRBV11-2 and TRBJ2-7; D unclear. The length of the CDR3 is 12 residues. In germline, CDR1 is SGHAT, CDR2 FQNNGV. Between the trimmed V and J ends, which lost 1 base and 4 bases, there was a span of 5 bases.

The chain uses TRBV5-1 and TRBJ2-3; D is perhaps TRBD1 (5 bases). The CDR3 is 14 amino acids. The germline V gene has CDR1 SGHRS and CDR2 YFSETQ. The germline V and J ends were trimmed by 6 bases and 6 bases, with 17 bases remaining between them. The CDR3 coding sequence is TGCGCCAGCACAGCTCTAGGGGTGGAGGATACGCAGTATTTT. It translates to CASTALGVEDTQYF.